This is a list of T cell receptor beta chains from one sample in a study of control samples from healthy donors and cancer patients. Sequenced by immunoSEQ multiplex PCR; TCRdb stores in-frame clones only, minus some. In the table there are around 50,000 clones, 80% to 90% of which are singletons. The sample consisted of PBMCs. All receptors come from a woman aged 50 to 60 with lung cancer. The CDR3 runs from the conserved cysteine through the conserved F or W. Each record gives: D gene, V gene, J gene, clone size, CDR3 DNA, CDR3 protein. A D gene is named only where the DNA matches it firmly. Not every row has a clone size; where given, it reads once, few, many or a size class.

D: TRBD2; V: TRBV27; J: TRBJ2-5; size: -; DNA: TGTGCCAGCAGACTAGCGGGGGGCCCGGGTGAGACCCAGTACTTC; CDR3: CASRLAGGPGETQYF
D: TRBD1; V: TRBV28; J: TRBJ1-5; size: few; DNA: TGTGCCAGCAGTTTGCCCGACAGGGTAGAGCAGCCCCAGCATTTT; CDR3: CASSLPDRVEQPQHF
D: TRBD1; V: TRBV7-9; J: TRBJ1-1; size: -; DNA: TGTGCCAGCAGCCGCCAAAATGACAGGGTAGGAGCTTTCTTT; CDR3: CASSRQNDRVGAFF
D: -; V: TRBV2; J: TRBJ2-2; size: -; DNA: TGTGCCACCAAAAAAACGGAGGGGGACACCGGGGAGCTGTTTTTT; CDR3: CATKKTEGDTGELFF
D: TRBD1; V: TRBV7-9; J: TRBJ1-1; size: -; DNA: TGTGCCAGCACCAGACAGGGCCTAGTTAAAGCTTTCTTT; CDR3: CASTRQGLVKAFF
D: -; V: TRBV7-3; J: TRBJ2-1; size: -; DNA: TGTGCCAGCAGCTTAACCCAGATAAGTGAGCAGTTCTTC; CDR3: CASSLTQISEQFF
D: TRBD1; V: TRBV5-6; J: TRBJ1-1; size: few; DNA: TGTGCCAGCAGCTCCGGGACAGGGGGCATGGTCACTGAAGCTTTCTTT; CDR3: CASSSGTGGMVTEAFF
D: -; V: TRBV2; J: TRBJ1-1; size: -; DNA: TGTGCCAGCAGGCGGGACACAATGAACACTGAAGCTTTCTTT; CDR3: CASRRDTMNTEAFF
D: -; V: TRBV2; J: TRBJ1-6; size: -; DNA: TGTGCCAGCACGGACGCCAGCTCCTATAATTCACCCCTCCACTTT; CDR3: CASTDASSYNSPLHF
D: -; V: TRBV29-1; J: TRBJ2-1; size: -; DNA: TGCAGCGTCTGGGGCGCAAACGGTGAGCAGTTCTTC; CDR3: CSVWGANGEQFF
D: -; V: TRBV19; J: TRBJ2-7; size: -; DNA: TGTGCCAGTAGTGTTTCCGGGTTCCAGGACGAGCAGTACTTC; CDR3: CASSVSGFQDEQYF
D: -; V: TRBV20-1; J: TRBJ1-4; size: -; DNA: TGCAGTGCTAGTTCGGACACGATGGTTCGCGATGAAAAACTGTTTTTT; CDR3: CSASSDTMVRDEKLFF
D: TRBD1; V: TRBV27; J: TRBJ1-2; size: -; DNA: TGTGCCAGCAGTCGGCAGGGGGCCATTGGCTATGGCTACACCTTC; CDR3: CASSRQGAIGYGYTF
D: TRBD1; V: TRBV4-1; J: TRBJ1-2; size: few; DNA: TGCGCCAGCAGCATTACAGGGGGCTATGGCTACACCTTC; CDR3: CASSITGGYGYTF
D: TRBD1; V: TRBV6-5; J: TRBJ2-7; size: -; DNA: TGTGCCAGCAGCCTAGGACAGGTTGATTCCTACGAGCAGTACTTC; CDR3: CASSLGQVDSYEQYF
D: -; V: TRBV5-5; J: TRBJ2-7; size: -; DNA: TGTGCCAGCAGCTTTCAGGACGGCTCCTACGAGCAGTACTTC; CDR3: CASSFQDGSYEQYF
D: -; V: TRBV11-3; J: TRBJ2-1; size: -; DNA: TGTGCCAGCAGCTTCTCCAGGGACAATGAGCAGTTCTTC; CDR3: CASSFSRDNEQFF
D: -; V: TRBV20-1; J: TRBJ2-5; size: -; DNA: TGCAGTGCTAGCAAGTCTGAGACCCAGTACTTC; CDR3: CSASKSETQYF
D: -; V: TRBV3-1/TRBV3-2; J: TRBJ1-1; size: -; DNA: TGTGCCAGCAGCCAGCTCTCAGGGCCAACTGAAGCTTTCTTT; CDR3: CASSQLSGPTEAFF
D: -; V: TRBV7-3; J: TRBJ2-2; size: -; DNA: TGTGCCAGCAGCTTATACTTAGGAGGCACCGGGGAGCTGTTTTTT; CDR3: CASSLYLGGTGELFF
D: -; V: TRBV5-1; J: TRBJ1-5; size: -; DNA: TGCGCCAGCAGCTTGGCACAGGGTCAGCCCCAGCATTTT; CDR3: CASSLAQGQPQHF
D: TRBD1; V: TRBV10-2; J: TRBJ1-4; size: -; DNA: TGCGCCAGCAGCGGGGACAGGGACGAAAAACTGTTTTTT; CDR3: CASSGDRDEKLFF
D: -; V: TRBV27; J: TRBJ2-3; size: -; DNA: TGTGCCAGCAGTTTAGGGGGGACCCTTGACCGCACAGATACGCAGTATTTT; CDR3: CASSLGGTLDRTDTQYF
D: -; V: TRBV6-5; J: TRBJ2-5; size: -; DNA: TGTGCCAGCAGTTACCCTCCGGGGACGTCCCAGTACTTC; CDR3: CASSYPPGTSQYF